Shown below are 22 T cell receptor beta chains from a single sample sequenced in a study of blood T cell repertoires in COVID-19. Method: immunoSEQ multiplex PCR; TCRdb's copy keeps in-frame clones and lacks some. The table lists 250,000 or so clones, around four fifths of them singletons. Sequenced: peripheral blood. All receptors derive from a man aged 60-69 years with acute or convalescent COVID-19.

The CDR3 is CASSQTDNEQFF. In DNA form, the CDR3 reads TGTGCCAGCAGCCAGACAGACAATGAGCAGTTCTTC. This chain uses TRBV5-4 with TRBJ2-1; TRBD1 is a possible D gene (5 bases). The CDR3 has 12 amino acids. Germline V gene data show CDR1 as SGHNT and CDR2 as YYREEE (reference sequence). Trimming pared 4 bases from V and 5 bases from J, leaving 7 bases between. Drawing the rest from reference TRBV5-4 and TRBJ2-1, the complete variable domain is ETGVTQSPTHLIKTRGQQVTLRCSSQSGHNTVSWYQQALGQGPQFIFQYYREEENGRGNFPPRFSGLQFPNYSSELNVNALELDDSALYLCASSQTDNEQFFGPGTRLTVL.

The chain combines TRBV7-2 with TRBJ2-5; the D gene is possibly TRBD2 (5 bases). This CDR3 spans 11 amino acids. The V gene's germline CDR1 is SGHTA and CDR2 FQGNSA. V was clipped by 5 bases and J by 9 bases, with 10 bases between them. The CDR3 sequence is CASSRGTAQYF. CDR3 DNA: TGTGCCAGCAGCCGGGGTACGGCCCAGTACTTC.

The chain joins TRBV7-9 to TRBJ2-3; 10 positions match TRBD2. The CDR3 is 17 amino acids. Germline V gives CDR1 SEHNR, CDR2 FQNEAQ (reference sequence). J was trimmed by 0 bases and V by 1 base; bases with no gene match: 4. The CDR3 here is CASSLVLAGPSTDTQYF. CDR3 bases: TGTGCCAGCAGCTTAGTACTAGCGGGGCCTAGCACAGATACGCAGTATTTT.

V and J are TRBV12-3 or TRBV12-4 and TRBJ1-6, with D possibly TRBD1 on 6 matching bases. V dropped 4 bases and J dropped 7 bases, with 8 bases sitting between them. The CDR3 loop spans 13 amino acids. The CDR3 protein is CASSYRANSPLHF. The CDR3 DNA reads as TGTGCCAGCAGTTACAGGGCGAATTCACCCCTCCACTTT.

J is TRBJ2-7 and V is TRBV2; possibly TRBD1 for D (6 bases). V was pared by 4 bases and J by 7 bases, with 20 bases between. The CDR3 is made up of 15 amino acids. Germline V gene data show CDR1 as SNHLY and CDR2 as FYNNEI. CDR3 amino acids: CASSGPSVWGREQYF. The CDR3 nucleotides read TGTGCCAGCAGTGGGCCTTCTGTTTGGGGGCGGGAGCAGTACTTC.

The chain joins TRBV7-9 to TRBJ1-2; D remains unclear. The CDR3 is made up of 11 amino acids. V shed 8 bases and J shed 8 bases, with 12 bases lying between them. The germline V gene encodes CDR1 SEHNR and CDR2 FQNEAQ (reference sequence). In nucleotides, the CDR3 is TGTGCCAGCGCCACGTCCCTAGGCTACACCTTC. This codes for CASATSLGYTF. The full variable domain, completed using reference TRBV7-9 and TRBJ1-2, is DTGVSQNPRHKITKRGQNVTFRCDPISEHNRLYWYRQTLGQGPEFLTYFQNEAQLEKSRLLSDRFSAERPKGSFSTLEIQRTEQGDSAMYLCASATSLGYTFGSGTRLTVV.

This chain uses TRBV28 with TRBJ2-7; TRBD1 is a possible D gene (5 bases). The CDR3 is 12 residues long. Looked up from germline, CDR1 is MDHEN and CDR2 is SYDVKM. The V gene lost 6 bases and the J gene lost 4 bases, with 10 bases spanning the gap. CDR3 in amino acids: CASRSKGYEQYF. Here the CDR3 DNA reads TGTGCCAGCAGATCCAAGGGGTACGAGCAGTACTTC.

As for this clone: One end of the junction varies from germline; a read error may be responsible. The chain has TRBV15 and TRBJ2-7, with D tentatively TRBD1 (5 bases). The germline CDR1 and CDR2 sequences are LNHNV and YYDKDF (reference sequence). The CDR3 has 13 residues. CDR3 residues: CATRSPGSPEQYF. The CDR3 nucleotides read TGTGCCACCAGGTCCCCAGGGTCCCCCGAGCAGTACTTT.

The chain joins TRBV19 to TRBJ2-7; D is possibly TRBD2 (6 bases). This CDR3 comprises 17 residues. Trimming took 5 bases from V and 2 from J, leaving 22 bases between them. The germline gives CDR1 LNHDA, CDR2 SQIVND (reference sequence). CDR3 bases: TGTGCCAGTAGTTTCCCCGCCTCGGGGGTGACTGCCTACGAGCAGTACTTC. It codes for CASSFPASGVTAYEQYF.

This chain joins TRBV4-1 and TRBJ2-7, with unresolved D. V was pared by 3 bases and J by 1 base, with 13 bases between. This CDR3 has 15 amino acids. Germline V gene data show CDR1 as MGHRA and CDR2 as YSYEKL. Here the CDR3 reads CASSHGQALSYEQYF. The CDR3 bases are TGCGCCAGCAGCCATGGGCAGGCCCTTTCCTACGAGCAGTACTTC.

The V call is TRBV30, the J call TRBJ2-3; possibly TRBD2 for D (5 bases). Trimming pared 2 bases from V and 3 bases from J, leaving 18 bases between. The CDR3 has 16 residues. Germline V gene sequence: CDR1 GTSNPN, CDR2 SVGIG (reference sequence). The DNA of the CDR3 is TGTGCCTGGAGTCCACGGGGTGGGGAGCTTACAGATACGCAGTATTTT. Protein sequence: CAWSPRGGELTDTQYF.

The CDR3 DNA sequence: TGTGCCAGCAGTTTCCGGGGGGGGGACCCAGATACGCAGTATTTT. This translates into CASSFRGGDPDTQYF. The chain employs TRBV6-5 and TRBJ2-3, with TRBD2 matching over 8 bases. Germline V gene lookup returns CDR1 MNHEY and CDR2 SVGAGI. V was clipped by 4 bases and J by 4 bases; unmatched bases: 7. The CDR3 consists of 15 residues.

V usage is TRBV11-2 and J usage is TRBJ1-1; D is undetermined. The CDR3 runs 15 residues. Trimming took 2 bases from V and 1 from J, leaving 11 bases between them. CDR1 and CDR2 (germline): SGHAT, FQNNGV. CDR3 amino acids: CASSLQERKNTEAFF. As DNA, the CDR3 is TGTGCCAGCAGCTTACAGGAACGGAAGAACACTGAAGCTTTCTTT.

V is TRBV18 and J is TRBJ1-4, with D possibly TRBD1 on 6 matching bases. Per the germline V gene, CDR1 is KGHSH and CDR2 is LQKENI. The length of the CDR3 is 17 residues. Trimming took 2 bases from V and 6 from J, leaving 19 bases between them. The CDR3 is CASSPRWAGQLDEKLFF. The CDR3, as DNA: TGTGCCAGCTCACCAAGGTGGGCCGGACAGCTGGATGAAAAACTGTTTTTT. Complete variable domain (other parts from reference TRBV18 and TRBJ1-4): NAGVMQNPRHLVRRRGQEARLRCSPMKGHSHVYWYRQLPEEGLKFMVYLQKENIIDESGMPKERFSAEFPKEGPSILRIQQVVRGDSAAYFCASSPRWAGQLDEKLFFGSGTQLSVL.

The rearrangement links TRBV6-1 to TRBJ2-5; TRBD2 matches at 16 bases. The CDR3 totals 19 residues. The germline V gene has CDR1 MNHNS and CDR2 SASEGT. The V and J ends lost 0 bases and 7 bases, in that order; junction bases with no gene match: 11. The CDR3 DNA reads TGTGCCAGCAGTGAAGCGCTCCCTGGGACTAGCGGGAGGGCAGGGACCCAGTACTTC. This codes for CASSEALPGTSGRAGTQYF.

This rearrangement joins TRBV5-1 to TRBJ2-3, with TRBD2 matching 10 bases. Germline CDR1 reads SGHRS; CDR2 reads YFSETQ. With V trimmed by 2 bases and J by 3 bases, 6 bases remained unmatched. The length of the CDR3 is 16 residues. In DNA, the CDR3 is TGCGCCAGCAGCTTCAGCGGGGGGGCCGGGACAGATACGCAGTATTTT. The encoded protein is CASSFSGGAGTDTQYF.

This chain links TRBV7-9 with TRBJ1-5, with a possible D match to TRBD1 (5 bases). The V gene lost 5 bases and the J gene lost 5 bases, with 7 bases spanning the gap. From germline, CDR1 is SEHNR and CDR2 FQNEAQ (reference sequence). This CDR3 is built from 12 residues. The CDR3 sequence: CASSRGDQPQHF. The DNA of the CDR3 is TGTGCCAGCAGCCGGGGGGATCAGCCCCAGCATTTT.

The sample holds a few counts of this clone. The V and J genes are TRBV29-1 and TRBJ2-5, with TRBD2 matching 10 bases. Germline CDR1 SQVTM, CDR2 ANQGSEA. CDR3 length equals 13 residues. V was pared by 4 bases and J by 5 bases, with 4 bases of the junction left unmatched. The CDR3 DNA reads as TGCAGCGTTGTCGCTAGCGGGAGCGAGACCCAGTACTTC. It encodes CSVVASGSETQYF.

In nucleotides, the CDR3 is TGTGCCAGCAGCTTACGTAAGGAGAATTCACCCCTCCACTTT. This encodes CASSLRKENSPLHF. The chain has TRBV7-4 and TRBJ1-6; D not resolved. Germline assignment: CDR1 SGHVT and CDR2 SQSDAQ. This CDR3 is 14 amino acids long. Trimming removed 2 bases from V and 7 bases from J, with 9 bases in between. The full variable domain, in which reference TRBV7-4 and TRBJ1-6 provide the parts outside the CDR3, is GAGVSQSPRYKVAKRGRDVALRCDSISGHVTLYWYRQTLGQGSEVLTYSQSDAQRDKSGRPSGRFSAERPERSVSTLKIQRTEQGDSAVYLCASSLRKENSPLHFGNGTRLTVT.

This sequence joins TRBV15 and TRBJ2-1; D gene unclear. Germline-derived CDR1 and CDR2 are LNHNV and YYDKDF (reference sequence). CDR3 length: 12 amino acids. V was clipped by 1 base and J by 10 bases, with 8 bases between them. In DNA form, the CDR3 reads TGTGCCACCAGCAGAGCCGTACGGGAGCAGTTCTTC. It translates to CATSRAVREQFF.

The V gene is TRBV6-1, the J gene TRBJ2-7, with D tentatively TRBD2 (7 bases). V lost 0 bases to trimming and J lost 3 bases, with 24 bases between them. The CDR3 is made up of 19 amino acids. The germline V gene has CDR1 MNHNS and CDR2 SASEGT. DNA of the CDR3: TGTGCCAGCAGTGAAGCGCGACAGGCGGGTTCGGGAGGCAGCTACGAGCAGTACTTC. This sequence encodes CASSEARQAGSGGSYEQYF.

The chain uses TRBV6-2 or TRBV6-3 and TRBJ1-1; 11 nucleotides agree with TRBD1. The ends lost 0 bases at V and 0 bases at J; junction bases unmatched: 0. The germline gives CDR1 MNHEY, CDR2 SVGEGT. CDR3 size: 16 residues. CDR3 sequence: CASSYSDRGLNTEAFF. CDR3 sequence (DNA): TGTGCCAGCAGTTACTCGGACAGGGGGCTGAACACTGAAGCTTTCTTT.